These 31 T cell receptor beta chains share one sample of origin, sequenced in a study of T cells in Graves' hyperthyroidism and ophthalmopathy. TCR beta CDR3 region amplification was performed from RNA transcripts. The study used the HTBI primer set for a first-round RT-PCR of the TCR CDR3. One entry per CDR3 protein, called by TCRdb with MiXCR from the multiplex PCR reads. The table has approximately 620,000 distinct CDR3 sequences, approximately 13% seen once. The sample comprised blood. These receptors all come from a woman aged 30 to 39 with Graves' hyperthyroidism that later progressed to Graves' ophthalmopathy.

Worth noting for this clonotype: Possible read error: a much larger clone is one base away. J is TRBJ2-1 and V is TRBV28; D is possibly TRBD2 (6 bases). V dropped 6 bases and J dropped 11 bases, with 20 bases sitting between them. In germline, CDR1 is MDHEN, CDR2 SYDVKM. The CDR3 runs 14 residues. The CDR3 DNA follows: TGTGCCAGCAGCTCCGGGACTCTCTTAGCTAAGCAGTTCTTC. It encodes CASSSGTLLAKQFF.

This clonotype was found many times. The J gene is TRBJ1-5, the V gene TRBV28, with D tentatively TRBD1 (5 bases). The CDR3 totals 15 residues. Germline assignment: CDR1 MDHEN and CDR2 SYDVKM. With 5 bases removed from V and 4 bases from J, the gap between germline ends came to 15 bases. In DNA form, the CDR3 reads TGTGCCAGCAGTCGGTTCGGGACGTCGAATCAGCCCCAGCATTTT. This encodes CASSRFGTSNQPQHF.

The chain employs TRBV6-5 and TRBJ2-7; 9 bases are a match to TRBD1. Per the germline V gene, CDR1 is MNHEY and CDR2 is SVGAGI. V trimming: 4 bases; J trimming: 0 bases; junction bases outside the gene matches: 4. The CDR3 length is 15 residues. Here the CDR3 DNA reads TGTGCCAGCAGTTCCTGGACAGGGGACTCCTACGAGCAGTACTTC. Translating it yields CASSSWTGDSYEQYF.

This clonotype occurred a few times. The V and J genes are TRBV6-5 and TRBJ1-5, with D tentatively TRBD1 (5 bases). The germline gives CDR1 MNHEY, CDR2 SVGAGI. The CDR3 runs to 14 residues. V was shortened by 7 bases and J by 2 bases, with 12 bases between the two germline ends. In DNA form, the CDR3 reads TGTGCCAGCAAAGAAGACAGTGGCAATCAGCCCCAGCATTTT. Protein sequence: CASKEDSGNQPQHF.

In the case of this clonotype: At one end the junction does not follow the germline gene, possibly because of a read error. The chain couples TRBV7-7 to TRBJ2-3; D is perhaps TRBD1 or TRBD2 (5 bases each). In germline, CDR1 is SSHAT, CDR2 FNYEAQ (reference sequence). CDR3 length: 14 residues. The CDR3: CASSLSGPSDTQYF. The DNA of the CDR3 is TGTGCTAGCAGCTTATCGGGACCATCAGATACGCAGTATTTT.

On this clonotype: This may stem from a read error, because a much larger clone lies one nucleotide away. Without the conserved terminal phenylalanine or tryptophan, this CDR3 likely stems from a read error. The V call is TRBV7-2, the J call TRBJ2-3, with 7 bases matching TRBD2. J lost 2 bases, V lost 2 bases, and 4 bases had no gene match. Germline CDR1 SGHTA, CDR2 FQGNSA. The CDR3 contains 15 residues. CDR3 in DNA: TGTGCCAGCAGCTTAAGAGCGGGACCCACAGATACGCAGTATTCT. Protein: CASSLRAGPTDTQYS.

This clonotype was detected ten times or more. Here the CDR3 reads CASSLGPPAGETQYF. CDR3 bases: TGTGCCAGCAGCTTAGGGCCGCCCGCGGGGGAGACCCAGTACTTC. J is TRBJ2-5 and V is TRBV11-2; possible D gene TRBD2, 6 bases. Germline values: CDR1 SGHAT, CDR2 FQNNGV. Trimming removed 1 base at V and 5 bases at J, with 14 bases between. The CDR3 extends over 15 amino acids.

This clonotype was seen many times. The chain has TRBV5-1 and TRBJ1-5; no definite D call. The CDR3 is made up of 15 amino acids. Trimming pared 4 bases from V and 0 bases from J, leaving 11 bases between. CDR1 and CDR2 (germline): SGHRS, YFSETQ. CDR3: CASSPGLSSNQPQHF. For the CDR3, the DNA is TGCGCCAGCAGCCCGGGTCTATCTAGCAATCAGCCCCAGCATTTT.

This clonotype was counted ten times or more. The chain recombines TRBV7-2 with TRBJ1-1; 7 bases are a match to TRBD1. V trimming: 4 bases; J trimming: 2 bases; junction bases outside the gene matches: 10. CDR3 length equals 16 residues. In germline, CDR1 is SGHTA, CDR2 FQGNSA. The CDR3 bases are TGTGCCAGCAGCTCGTTAGCGGGACAGCTTAACACTGAAGCTTTCTTT. Protein product: CASSSLAGQLNTEAFF. Full variable domain (outside the CDR3, taken from reference TRBV7-2 and TRBJ1-1): GAGVSQSPSNKVTEKGKDVELRCDPISGHTALYWYRQSLGQGLEFLIYFQGNSAPDKSGLPSDRFSAERTGGSVSTLTIQRTQQEDSAVYLCASSSLAGQLNTEAFFGQGTRLTVV.

This clonotype came up many times. The chain links TRBV6-6 to TRBJ1-2, with 7 bases lining up with TRBD1. The germline V gene encodes CDR1 MNHNY and CDR2 SVGAGI (reference sequence). The V gene end was trimmed by 0 bases and the J gene end by 4 bases; junction bases not matched to a gene: 8. This CDR3 has 16 amino acids. CDR3 sequence: CASSYSILQGGYGYTF. The CDR3 nucleotides are TGTGCCAGCAGTTACTCGATTCTTCAGGGGGGCTATGGCTACACCTTC.

This clonotype appeared many times. CDR3 nucleotides: TGTGCCAGCAGGGACAGGGGCCCCAGGACTTTCTTT. The encoded protein is CASRDRGPRTFF. The V gene is TRBV2, the J gene TRBJ1-1, with 9 nucleotides matching TRBD1. J was trimmed by 12 bases and V by 6 bases; bases with no gene match: 8. The CDR3 loop spans 12 amino acids. CDR1 SNHLY and CDR2 FYNNEI come from the germline V gene.

The table lists this clonotype with a few counts. The rearrangement uses TRBV14 and TRBJ2-3, with D possibly called TRBD1 or TRBD2 (5 bases each). This CDR3 contains 14 residues. V dropped 3 bases and J dropped 3 bases, with 10 bases sitting between them. The germline V gene has CDR1 SGHDN and CDR2 FVKESK. The CDR3 sequence: CASSQYGGTDTQYF. For the CDR3, the DNA is TGTGCCAGCAGCCAGTATGGGGGAACAGATACGCAGTATTTT.

The chain has TRBV12-3 or TRBV12-4 and TRBJ2-6; D possibly corresponds to TRBD1 (5 bases). This CDR3 region has 16 residues. Trimming shortened V by 4 bases and J by 0 bases, and 10 bases separated the two germline ends. This chain's CDR3 is CASSSTASSGANVLTF. In DNA, the CDR3 is TGTGCCAGCAGTTCGACAGCTAGCTCTGGGGCCAACGTCCTGACTTTC.

The CDR3 loop reads CASSLDPGQYSYEQYF. In DNA form, the CDR3 reads TGTGCCAGCAGCCTAGACCCGGGACAGTACTCCTACGAGCAGTACTTC. V and J are TRBV7-9 and TRBJ2-7; the match to TRBD1 covers 7 bases. Germline CDR1 is SEHNR and CDR2 is FQNEAQ (reference sequence). Germline trimming cut 5 bases from V and 0 bases from J; bases unmatched to any gene: 10. The CDR3 sequence is 16 residues long.

The chain uses TRBV24-1 and TRBJ2-4; D gene ambiguous. The length of the CDR3 is 22 residues. Trimming shortened V by 0 bases and J by 3 bases, and 29 bases separated the two germline ends. Per the germline V gene, CDR1 is KGHDR and CDR2 is SFDVKD. CDR3 region: CATSDLRLKPRSDRRVKNIQYF. The CDR3, as DNA: TGTGCCACCAGTGATTTGCGGTTAAAGCCAAGGTCCGACCGTAGGGTCAAAAACATTCAGTACTTC.

The table lists this clonotype with many counts. V is TRBV2 and J is TRBJ1-1; D unresolved. The V and J ends lost 8 bases and 0 bases respectively, with 10 bases between them. This CDR3 has 13 amino acids. Per the germline V gene, CDR1 is SNHLY and CDR2 is FYNNEI. The CDR3 DNA reads as TGTGCCAGCGTGTCCGGGATGAACACTGAAGCTTTCTTT. This sequence encodes CASVSGMNTEAFF.

This clonotype was picked up a small number of times. This chain uses TRBV19 with TRBJ2-1, with a possible D match to TRBD2 (5 bases). Germline V gene sequence: CDR1 LNHDA, CDR2 SQIVND (reference sequence). V dropped 5 bases and J dropped 0 bases, with 14 bases sitting between them. The CDR3 contains 16 residues. Written as DNA, the CDR3 is TGTGCCAGTAGTCCCCGAGCGGTCCCCTCCTACAATGAGCAGTTCTTC. It specifies CASSPRAVPSYNEQFF.

This clonotype came up a few times. V is TRBV19 and J is TRBJ2-6; perhaps TRBD1 as D (5 bases). Deletions cut 9 bases from V and 0 bases from J, with 9 bases between. CDR1 and CDR2 (germline): LNHDA, SQIVND (reference sequence). The CDR3 length is 14 residues. The CDR3 sequence: CASRAFSGANVLTF. In DNA, the CDR3 is TGTGCCAGCAGGGCCTTCTCTGGGGCCAACGTCCTGACTTTC.

Regarding this clonotype: Relative to the germline gene, one junction end is altered; a read error may explain this. This chain joins TRBV28 and TRBJ2-5; D uncertain. The CDR3 sequence is 14 residues long. Per the germline V gene, CDR1 is MDHEN and CDR2 is SYDVKM. DNA for the CDR3: TGTGCCAACAGTTTAACGTCGGCCCGGGAGACCCAGTACTTC. Translating it yields CANSLTSARETQYF.

This clonotype was recorded at least ten times. This rearrangement joins TRBV20-1 to TRBJ2-7, with D perhaps matching TRBD1 (6 bases). V lost 0 bases, J lost 2 bases, and 11 bases lay in between. Germline CDR1 DFQATT, CDR2 SNEGSKA (reference sequence). CDR3 length: 14 residues. CDR3 in amino acids: CSARDWDKTYEQYF. The CDR3 coding sequence is TGCAGTGCTAGAGATTGGGACAAAACCTACGAGCAGTACTTC.

The genes are TRBV5-1 and TRBJ2-1; the D is unclear. V lost 0 bases and J lost 5, with 9 bases in between. Germline V CDR1 and CDR2: SGHRS, YFSETQ. The CDR3 loop spans 14 amino acids. CDR3: CASSLVSGDNEQFF. The DNA of the CDR3 is TGCGCCAGCAGCTTGGTTTCGGGTGACAATGAGCAGTTCTTC. The entire variable domain, with the rest obtained from reference TRBV5-1 and TRBJ2-1, is as follows: KAGVTQTPRYLIKTRGQQVTLSCSPISGHRSVSWYQQTPGQGLQFLFEYFSETQRNKGNFPGRFSGRQFSNSRSEMNVSTLELGDSALYLCASSLVSGDNEQFFGPGTRLTVL.

The sample holds many counts of this clonotype. This rearrangement joins TRBV19 to TRBJ2-3; 8 bases map to TRBD2. The CDR3 length is 17 residues. J lost 4 bases, V lost 7 bases, and 16 bases had no gene match. The V gene's germline CDR1 is LNHDA and CDR2 SQIVND (reference sequence). The CDR3 DNA reads as TGTGCCAGTAAAGGGGAACTGGGACTAGTCGACGCAGATACGCAGTATTTT. Its protein product is CASKGELGLVDADTQYF.

This clonotype was seen ten or more times. This chain links TRBV18 with TRBJ1-5, with a tentative D call TRBD1 (6 bases). This CDR3 has 13 residues. Trimming took 3 bases from V and 7 from J, leaving 10 bases between them. The germline gives CDR1 KGHSH, CDR2 LQKENI. CDR3 sequence reads: CASSPGGLQPQHF. The CDR3 DNA is TGTGCCAGCTCACCGGGGGGGCTCCAGCCCCAGCATTTT.

The rearrangement links TRBV25-1 to TRBJ1-1, with D tentatively TRBD1 (5 bases). Trimming shortened V by 2 bases and J by 2 bases, and 15 bases separated the two germline ends. Germline V gives CDR1 MGHDK, CDR2 SYGVNS. The CDR3 spans 16 residues. CDR3 sequence reads: CASSEGVGRSNTEAFF. In DNA, the CDR3 is TGTGCCAGCAGTGAAGGGGTGGGACGGTCAAACACTGAAGCTTTCTTT.

This clonotype was counted only a few times. In DNA, the CDR3 is TGTGCCAGCAGTGAGGTGGGACAGGGCGTGGCGGGAGGAATGGATGAGCAGTTCTTC. Translation: CASSEVGQGVAGGMDEQFF. The V gene is TRBV6-1, the J gene TRBJ2-1; weak D call: TRBD1 (9 bases). Per the germline V gene, CDR1 is MNHNS and CDR2 is SASEGT. The CDR3 is 19 residues long. The V end was cut by 3 bases, the J end by 8 bases, with 29 bases between.

This clonotype was seen repeatedly, ten times or more. This sequence joins TRBV6-5 and TRBJ2-3; TRBD2 is a possible D gene (5 bases). Trimming left V 2 bases short and J 5 bases short, with 8 bases between. The germline V gene encodes CDR1 MNHEY and CDR2 SVGAGI. The CDR3 runs 13 residues. The CDR3 nucleotides read TGTGCCAGCAGTTACAATAGCGAAGATACGCAGTATTTT. Amino acids: CASSYNSEDTQYF.

This clonotype appeared many times. This rearrangement joins TRBV28 to TRBJ1-2; no clear D. CDR1 is MDHEN and CDR2 is SYDVKM in the germline V gene. The CDR3 totals 18 residues. Trimming shortened V by 8 bases and J by 8 bases, and 33 bases separated the two germline ends. CDR3 loop: CASVGPKGRTKNQSGYTF. The CDR3 DNA reads as TGTGCCAGCGTTGGGCCAAAGGGAAGAACAAAAAACCAATCAGGCTACACCTTC.

In its sample, this clonotype was seen many times. The rearrangement uses TRBV6-1 and TRBJ1-2; D may be TRBD1 (5 bases). The germline CDR1 and CDR2 sequences are MNHNS and SASEGT. This CDR3 is 15 amino acids long. Trimming left V 3 bases short and J 3 bases short, with 14 bases between. CDR3 sequence: CASSDFSGTDYGYTF. For the CDR3, the DNA is TGTGCCAGCAGTGATTTTTCCGGGACGGACTATGGCTACACCTTC.

This clonotype was found many times. The gene calls are TRBV7-3 and TRBJ1-1; D unresolved. V lost 2 bases to trimming and J lost 0 bases, with 7 bases between them. The CDR3 is 14 amino acids. The V gene's germline CDR1 is SGHTA and CDR2 FQGTGA. The CDR3 spells CASSLSEMNTEAFF. The CDR3, as DNA: TGTGCCAGCAGCTTATCGGAGATGAACACTGAAGCTTTCTTT. Supplemented by reference TRBV7-3 and TRBJ1-1, the full variable domain reads GAGVSQTPSNKVTEKGKYVELRCDPISGHTALYWYRQSLGQGPEFLIYFQGTGAADDSGLPNDRFFAVRPEGSVSTLKIQRTERGDSAVYLCASSLSEMNTEAFFGQGTRLTVV.

At least ten counts were recorded for this clonotype. The chain is built from TRBV4-2 and TRBJ1-2; D not resolved. This CDR3 has 14 residues. Germline V gene sequence: CDR1 LGHNA, CDR2 YNFKEQ. Trimming shortened V by 0 bases and J by 8 bases, and 13 bases separated the two germline ends. The CDR3 sequence: CASSQESVGDGYTF. The CDR3 DNA follows: TGTGCCAGCAGCCAAGAATCAGTGGGTGACGGCTACACCTTC.

The chain combines TRBV27 with TRBJ2-1; 14 bases line up with TRBD2. Trimming took 3 bases from V and 6 from J; bases not matched to a gene: 13. Germline V lookup: CDR1 MNHEY, CDR2 SMNVEV (reference sequence). This CDR3 spans 19 amino acids. CDR3 in DNA: TGTGCCAGCAGTTTCTCCGGATTGACTAGCGGGAGGGCGGGCAATGAGCAGTTCTTC. It is translated as CASSFSGLTSGRAGNEQFF.